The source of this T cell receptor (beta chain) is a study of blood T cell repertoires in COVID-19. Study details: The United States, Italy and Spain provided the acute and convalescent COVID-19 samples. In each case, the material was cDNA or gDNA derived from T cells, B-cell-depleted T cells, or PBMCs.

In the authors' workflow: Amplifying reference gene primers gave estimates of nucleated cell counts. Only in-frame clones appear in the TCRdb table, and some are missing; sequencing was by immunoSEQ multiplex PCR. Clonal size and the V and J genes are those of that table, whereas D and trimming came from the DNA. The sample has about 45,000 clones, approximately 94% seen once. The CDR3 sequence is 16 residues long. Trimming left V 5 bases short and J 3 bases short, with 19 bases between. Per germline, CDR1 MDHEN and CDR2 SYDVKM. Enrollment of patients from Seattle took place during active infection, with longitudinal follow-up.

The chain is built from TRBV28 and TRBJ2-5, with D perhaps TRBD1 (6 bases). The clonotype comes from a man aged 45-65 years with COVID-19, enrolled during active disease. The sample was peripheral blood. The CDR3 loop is CASSPGQPTMKETQYF. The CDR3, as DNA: TGTGCCAGCAGTCCCGGACAGCCCACCATGAAAGAGACCCAGTACTTC. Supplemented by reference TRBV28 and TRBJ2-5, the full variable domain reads DVKVTQSSRYLVKRTGEKVFLECVQDMDHENMFWYRQDPGLGLRLIYFSYDVKMKEKGDIPEGYSVSREKKERFSLILESASTNQTSMYLCASSPGQPTMKETQYFGPGTRLLVL.